These 3 T cell receptor beta chains were sequenced from one sample in a study of T-cell reconstitution after alpha-beta-depleted transplantation in children (dated by TCRdb to between 2015 and 2016). Libraries were prepared through PCR. The instrument was an Illumina HiSeq 2500. TCR libraries were prepared with molecular barcoding, using unique molecular identifiers to normalize TCRbeta repertoire quantification. Through fastp at Q25 and MiXCR, TCRdb rebuilt clones from the public reads, retaining in-frame beta chains. One record per CDR3 amino acid sequence lists the most common genes and DNA. The sample contains about 360,000 distinct CDR3 sequences, approximately 12% of them found a single time. The ten largest make up about 4% of the sample. The source was PBMCs, collected from the stem cell graft. All receptors derive from a human donor who donated a stem cell graft to a child with Fanconi anemia.

Turning to this clonotype: A much larger clone differs from this one at a single base, so this may be a read error. This is likely a read error, given that the CDR3 carries no conserved phenylalanine or tryptophan at its end. The rearrangement links TRBV5-1 to TRBJ1-1; 7 bases are a match to TRBD1. Germline assignment: CDR1 SGHRS and CDR2 YFSETQ. V shed 4 bases and J 3 bases; nucleotides not matched to a gene: 3. This CDR3 region has 13 residues. CDR3 sequence (DNA): TGCGCCAGCAGCAGACAGGGCGACACTGAAGCTTTCTAT. Translating it yields CASSRQGDTEAFY.

V gene TRBV7-6 combines with J gene TRBJ2-7; TRBD2 aligns across 10 bases. Germline V gene data show CDR1 as SGHVS and CDR2 as FNYEAQ. V gave up 6 bases and J gave up 5 bases; unmatched junction bases: 10. CDR3 length: 15 residues. CDR3: CASSPTSGELHEQYF. DNA of the CDR3: TGTGCCAGCAGTCCTACTAGCGGGGAGTTACACGAGCAGTACTTC. Supplemented by reference TRBV7-6 and TRBJ2-7, the full variable domain reads GAGVSQSPRYKVTKRGQDVALRCDPISGHVSLYWYRQALGQGPEFLTYFNYEAQQDKSGLPNDRFSAERPEGSISTLTIQRTEQRDSAMYRCASSPTSGELHEQYFGPGTRLTVT.

This clonotype appeared a few times. J is TRBJ2-2 and V is TRBV6-2 or TRBV6-3; D is possibly TRBD1 (6 bases). The CDR3 extends over 14 amino acids. CDR1 is MNHEY and CDR2 is SVGEGT in the germline V gene. Trimming cost V 5 bases and J 3 bases, with 10 bases left between them. CDR3 sequence: CASSQAGDTGELFF. The CDR3 bases are TGTGCCAGCAGTCAAGCAGGGGACACCGGGGAGCTGTTTTTT.